This paragraph reports one TCR beta chain. Its antigen remains unidentified. The germline V gene encodes CDR1 SQVTM and CDR2 ANQGSEA. The CDR3 has 14 amino acids. Trimming cost V 1 base and J 7 bases; bases outside gene matches: 2. These data come from a study of neurological immune-mediated disorders. Findings of the study overall: While HTLV-1-associated myelopathy showed the greatest TCR clonal expansion, multiple sclerosis showed the least, falling below healthy controls.

Each sorted-subset library came from 1 million CD4+ or CD8+ T cells. The cDNA was generated by 5'RACE with 10-nucleotide random UMIs. Each sequencing run yielded over 200 million TCR-beta sequences from 15-18 subjects. TCRdb recomputed calls from the 5' RACE reads with MiXCR, one row per CDR3 protein. Seen here are 45,000 to 55,000 distinct CDR3 sequences, about 5.6% observed once, and the top ten hold approximately 1.5%. This TCR came from a woman aged 18-30 years with multiple sclerosis. The sequenced sample consisted of CD4+ T cells from blood. The rearrangement uses TRBV29-1 and TRBJ2-1; TRBD2 matches at 12 bases. CDR3 sequence reads: CSVEGLAGVNEQFF. CDR3 DNA sequence: TGCAGCGTTGAAGGACTAGCGGGAGTTAATGAGCAGTTCTTC.